This T cell receptor (beta chain) was profiled in a study of glioma-infiltrating T cells after dendritic cell vaccination. All glioblastoma patients lacked an isocitrate dehydrogenase mutation. PBMC sampling occurred before vaccination, two weeks after the third dose, and at progression. The immunoSEQ assay amplified TCRB CDR3 from up to roughly 2 ug DNA. This table comes from immunoSEQ multiplex PCR, and its TCRdb copy is limited to in-frame clones, with some not included. The data show 90,000 or so clones, under 90% seen once. This TCR came from a human donor with glioblastoma. The sequencing used blood, collected before dendritic cell vaccination.

The CDR3 spells CASSLRRGLSSYNEQFF. The DNA of the CDR3 is TGTGCCAGCAGCCTTCGAAGGGGGCTTAGCTCCTACAATGAGCAGTTCTTC. The chain recombines TRBV9 with TRBJ2-1; TRBD1 matches at 7 bases. Germline CDR1 is SGDLS and CDR2 is YYNGEE. The CDR3 is made up of 17 amino acids. V gave up 4 bases and J gave up 0 bases; unmatched junction bases: 10.